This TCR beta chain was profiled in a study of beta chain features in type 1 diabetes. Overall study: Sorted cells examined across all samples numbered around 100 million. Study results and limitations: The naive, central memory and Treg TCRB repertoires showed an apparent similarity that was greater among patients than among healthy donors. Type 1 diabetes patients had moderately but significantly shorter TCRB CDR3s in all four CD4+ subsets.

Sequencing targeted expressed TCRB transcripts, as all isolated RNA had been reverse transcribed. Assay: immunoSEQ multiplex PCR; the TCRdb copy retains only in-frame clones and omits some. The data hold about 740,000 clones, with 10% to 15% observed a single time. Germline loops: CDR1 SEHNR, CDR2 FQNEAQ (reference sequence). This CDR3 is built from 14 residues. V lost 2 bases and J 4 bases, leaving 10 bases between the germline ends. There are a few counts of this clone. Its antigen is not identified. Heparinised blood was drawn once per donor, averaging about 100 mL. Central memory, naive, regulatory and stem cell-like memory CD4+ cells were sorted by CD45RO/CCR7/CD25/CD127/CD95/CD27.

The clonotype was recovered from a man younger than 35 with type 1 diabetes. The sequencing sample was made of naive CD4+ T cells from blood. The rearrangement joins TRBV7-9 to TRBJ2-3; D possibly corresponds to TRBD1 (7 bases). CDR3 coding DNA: TGTGCCAGCAGCTTAACAGGGGAGGCAGATACGCAGTATTTT. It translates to CASSLTGEADTQYF. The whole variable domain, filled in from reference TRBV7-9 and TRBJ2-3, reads DTGVSQNPRHKITKRGQNVTFRCDPISEHNRLYWYRQTLGQGPEFLTYFQNEAQLEKSRLLSDRFSAERPKGSFSTLEIQRTEQGDSAMYLCASSLTGEADTQYFGPGTRLTVL.